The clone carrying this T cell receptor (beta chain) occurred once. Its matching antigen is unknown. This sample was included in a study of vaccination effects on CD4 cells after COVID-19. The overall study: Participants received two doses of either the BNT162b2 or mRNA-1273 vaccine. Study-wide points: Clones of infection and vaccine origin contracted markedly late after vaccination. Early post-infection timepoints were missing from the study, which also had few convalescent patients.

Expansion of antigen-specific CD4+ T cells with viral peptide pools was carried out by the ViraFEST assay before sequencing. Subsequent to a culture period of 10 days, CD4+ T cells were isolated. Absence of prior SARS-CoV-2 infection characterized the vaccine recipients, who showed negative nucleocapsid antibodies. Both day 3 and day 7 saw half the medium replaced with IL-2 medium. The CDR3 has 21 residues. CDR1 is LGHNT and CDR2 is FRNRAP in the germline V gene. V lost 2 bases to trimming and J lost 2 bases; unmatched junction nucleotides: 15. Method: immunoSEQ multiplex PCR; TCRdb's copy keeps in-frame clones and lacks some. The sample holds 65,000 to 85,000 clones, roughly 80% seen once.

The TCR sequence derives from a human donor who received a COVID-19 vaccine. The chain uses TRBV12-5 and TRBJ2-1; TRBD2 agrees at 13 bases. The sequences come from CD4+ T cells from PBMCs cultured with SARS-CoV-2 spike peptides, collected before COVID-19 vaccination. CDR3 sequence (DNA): TGTGCTAGTGGTTTGAAAATGATGGGGACTAGCGGGGTAGAGGCCTACAATGAGCAGTTCTTC. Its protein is CASGLKMMGTSGVEAYNEQFF.